What follows is one T cell receptor beta chain and its context. Data came from immunoSEQ multiplex PCR; TCRdb stores just in-frame clones and leaves some out. Among 400,000 to 450,000 clones, around 91% were seen once, and the ten largest hold more than 0.55%. The data were obtained in a study of blood T cell repertoires in COVID-19. Looking at the study overall: From the United States, Italy and Spain came samples of acute and convalescent COVID-19.

This receptor was taken from a young man who had recovered from COVID-19. The sample taken for sequencing was PBMCs or T cells enriched from blood (not recorded which).

The CDR3 sequence is CASSLERGRDQPQHF. In DNA, the CDR3 is TGTGCCAGCAGTTTAGAGAGAGGGAGAGATCAGCCCCAGCATTTT. The chain couples TRBV28 to TRBJ1-5; D is uncertain. CDR1 and CDR2 from the germline V gene are MDHEN and SYDVKM. This CDR3 spans 15 amino acids. V lost 2 bases to trimming and J lost 5 bases, with 13 bases between them.